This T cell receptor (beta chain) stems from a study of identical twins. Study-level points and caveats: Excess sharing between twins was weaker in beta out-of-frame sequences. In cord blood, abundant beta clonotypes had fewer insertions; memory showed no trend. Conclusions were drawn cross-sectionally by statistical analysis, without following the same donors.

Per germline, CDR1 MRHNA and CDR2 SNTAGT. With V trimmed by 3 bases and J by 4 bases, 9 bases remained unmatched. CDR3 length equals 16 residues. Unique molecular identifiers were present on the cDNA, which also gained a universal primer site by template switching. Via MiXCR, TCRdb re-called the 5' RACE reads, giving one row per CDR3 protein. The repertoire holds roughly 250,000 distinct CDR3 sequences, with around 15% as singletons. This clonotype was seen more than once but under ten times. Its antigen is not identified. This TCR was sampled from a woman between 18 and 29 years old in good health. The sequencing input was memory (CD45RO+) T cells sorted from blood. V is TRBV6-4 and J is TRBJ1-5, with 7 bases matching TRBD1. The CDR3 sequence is CASSEPLDRENQPQHF. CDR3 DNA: TGTGCCAGCAGTGAGCCACTCGACAGGGAAAATCAGCCCCAGCATTTT.